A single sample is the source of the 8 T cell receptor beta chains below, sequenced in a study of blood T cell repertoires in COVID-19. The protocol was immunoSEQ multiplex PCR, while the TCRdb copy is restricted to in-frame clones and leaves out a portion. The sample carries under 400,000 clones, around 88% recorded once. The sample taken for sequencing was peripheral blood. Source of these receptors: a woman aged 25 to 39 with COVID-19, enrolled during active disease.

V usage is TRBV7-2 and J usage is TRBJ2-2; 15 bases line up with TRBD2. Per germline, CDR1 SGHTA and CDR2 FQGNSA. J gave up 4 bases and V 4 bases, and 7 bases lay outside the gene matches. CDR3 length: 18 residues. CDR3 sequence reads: CASSSGGLAGGTTGELFF. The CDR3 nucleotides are TGTGCCAGCAGCTCCGGGGGACTAGCGGGGGGAACCACCGGGGAGCTGTTTTTT. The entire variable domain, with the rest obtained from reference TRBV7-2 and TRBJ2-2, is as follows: GAGVSQSPSNKVTEKGKDVELRCDPISGHTALYWYRQSLGQGLEFLIYFQGNSAPDKSGLPSDRFSAERTGGSVSTLTIQRTQQEDSAVYLCASSSGGLAGGTTGELFFGEGSRLTVL.

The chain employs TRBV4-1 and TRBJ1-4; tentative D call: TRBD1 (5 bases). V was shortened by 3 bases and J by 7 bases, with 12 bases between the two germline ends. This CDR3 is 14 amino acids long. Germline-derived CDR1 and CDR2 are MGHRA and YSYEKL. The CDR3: CASSQSYGGEKLFF. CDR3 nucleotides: TGCGCCAGCAGCCAGTCCTACGGGGGTGAAAAACTGTTTTTT.

CDR3 coding DNA: TGTGCCAGCAGCTTAGCCGGGACAAATAATTCACCCCTCCACTTT. This sequence encodes CASSLAGTNNSPLHF. This chain connects TRBV7-8 to TRBJ1-6, with D perhaps matching TRBD1 (6 bases). Trimming took off 0 bases at V and 5 bases at J, with 8 bases between the two ends. The germline V gene encodes CDR1 SGHVS and CDR2 FQNEAQ. The CDR3 has 15 residues.

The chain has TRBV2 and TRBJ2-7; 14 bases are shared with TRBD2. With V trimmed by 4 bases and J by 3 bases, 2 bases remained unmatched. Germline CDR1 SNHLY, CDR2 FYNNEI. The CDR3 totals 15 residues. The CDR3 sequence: CASSVGLAGDYEQYV. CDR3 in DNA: TGTGCCAGCAGTGTGGGACTAGCGGGGGACTACGAGCAGTACGTC.

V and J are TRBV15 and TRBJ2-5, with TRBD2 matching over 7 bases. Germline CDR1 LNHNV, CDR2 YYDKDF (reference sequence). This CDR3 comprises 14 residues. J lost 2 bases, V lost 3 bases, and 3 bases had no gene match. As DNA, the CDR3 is TGTGCCACCAGCAGCCTAGCGGATCAAGAGACCCAGTACTTC. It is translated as CATSSLADQETQYF.

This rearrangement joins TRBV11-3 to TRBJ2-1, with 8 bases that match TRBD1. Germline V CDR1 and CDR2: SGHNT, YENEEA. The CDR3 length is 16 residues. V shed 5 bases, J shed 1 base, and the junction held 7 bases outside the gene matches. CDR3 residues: CASSLGQGLSYNEQFF. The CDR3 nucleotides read TGTGCCAGCAGCCTAGGACAGGGCTTATCCTACAATGAGCAGTTCTTC.

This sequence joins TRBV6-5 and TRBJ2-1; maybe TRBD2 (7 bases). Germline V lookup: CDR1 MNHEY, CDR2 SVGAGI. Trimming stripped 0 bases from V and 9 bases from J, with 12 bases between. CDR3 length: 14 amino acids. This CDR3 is CASSYSRGGTEQFF. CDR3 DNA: TGTGCCAGCAGTTACTCGAGGGGGGGCACTGAGCAGTTCTTC.

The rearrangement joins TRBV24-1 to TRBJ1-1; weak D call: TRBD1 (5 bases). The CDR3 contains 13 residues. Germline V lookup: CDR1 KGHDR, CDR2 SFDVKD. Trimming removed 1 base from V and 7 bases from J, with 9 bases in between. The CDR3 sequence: CATSDLGADEAFF. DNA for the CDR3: TGTGCCACCAGTGATTTAGGGGCGGATGAAGCTTTCTTT.